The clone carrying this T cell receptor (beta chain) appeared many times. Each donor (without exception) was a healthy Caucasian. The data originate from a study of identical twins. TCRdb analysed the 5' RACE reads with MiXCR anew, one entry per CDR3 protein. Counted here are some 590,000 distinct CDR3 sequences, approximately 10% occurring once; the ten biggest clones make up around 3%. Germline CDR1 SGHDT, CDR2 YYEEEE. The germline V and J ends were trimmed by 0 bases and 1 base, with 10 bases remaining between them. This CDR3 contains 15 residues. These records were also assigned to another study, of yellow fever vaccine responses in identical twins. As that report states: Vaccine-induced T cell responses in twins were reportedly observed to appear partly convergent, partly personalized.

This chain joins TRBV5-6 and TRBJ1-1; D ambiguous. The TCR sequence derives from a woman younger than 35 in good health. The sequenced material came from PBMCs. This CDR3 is CASSLAGEWNTEAFF. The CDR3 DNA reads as TGTGCCAGCAGCTTGGCTGGAGAGTGGAACACTGAAGCTTTCTTT.